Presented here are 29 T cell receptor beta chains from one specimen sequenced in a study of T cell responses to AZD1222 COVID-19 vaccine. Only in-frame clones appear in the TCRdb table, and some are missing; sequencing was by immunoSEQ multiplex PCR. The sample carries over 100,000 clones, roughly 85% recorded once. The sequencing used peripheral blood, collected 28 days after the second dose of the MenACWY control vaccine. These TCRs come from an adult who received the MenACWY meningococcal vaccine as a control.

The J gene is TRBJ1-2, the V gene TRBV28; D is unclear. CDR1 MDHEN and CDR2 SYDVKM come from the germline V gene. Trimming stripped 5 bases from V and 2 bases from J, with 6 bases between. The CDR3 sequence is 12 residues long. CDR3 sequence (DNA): TGTGCCAGCAGTAGAGGGAACTATGGCTACACCTTC. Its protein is CASSRGNYGYTF.

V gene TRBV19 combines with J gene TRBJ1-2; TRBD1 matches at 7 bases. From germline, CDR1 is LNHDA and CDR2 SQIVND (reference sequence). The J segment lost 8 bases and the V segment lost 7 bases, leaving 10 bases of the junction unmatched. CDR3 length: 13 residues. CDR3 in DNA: TGTGCCAGTATTGGGACAGCCTTTTCGGGCTACACCTTC. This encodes CASIGTAFSGYTF.

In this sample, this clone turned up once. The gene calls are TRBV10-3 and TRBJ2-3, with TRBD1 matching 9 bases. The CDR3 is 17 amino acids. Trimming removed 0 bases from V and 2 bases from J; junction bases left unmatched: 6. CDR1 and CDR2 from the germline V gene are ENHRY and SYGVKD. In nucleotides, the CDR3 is TGTGCCATCAGTGAGTCCCAGGGACAGGGCCTCACAGATACGCAGTATTTT. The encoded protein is CAISESQGQGLTDTQYF.

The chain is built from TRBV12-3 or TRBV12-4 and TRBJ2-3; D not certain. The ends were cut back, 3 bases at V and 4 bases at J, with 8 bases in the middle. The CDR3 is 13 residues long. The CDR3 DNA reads TGTGCCAGCAGTTTTAGTAATCCAGATACGCAGTATTTT. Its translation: CASSFSNPDTQYF.

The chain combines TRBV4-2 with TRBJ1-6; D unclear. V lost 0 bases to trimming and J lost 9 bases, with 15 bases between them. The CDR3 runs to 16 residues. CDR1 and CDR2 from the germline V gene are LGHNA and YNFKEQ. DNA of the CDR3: TGTGCCAGCAGCCAAGAGGGTTCAATTGGTAGTTCACCCCTCCACTTT. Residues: CASSQEGSIGSSPLHF.

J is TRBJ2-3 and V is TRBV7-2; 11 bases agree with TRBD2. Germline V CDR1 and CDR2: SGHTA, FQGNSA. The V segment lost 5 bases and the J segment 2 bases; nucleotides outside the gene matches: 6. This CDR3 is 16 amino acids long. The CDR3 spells CASSRGLAVITDTQYF. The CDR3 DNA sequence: TGTGCCAGCAGCAGGGGACTAGCGGTAATCACAGATACGCAGTATTTT.

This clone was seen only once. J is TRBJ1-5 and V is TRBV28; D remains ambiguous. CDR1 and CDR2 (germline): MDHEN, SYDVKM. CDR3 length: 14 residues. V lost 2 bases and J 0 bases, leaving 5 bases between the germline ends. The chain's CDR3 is CASSLDTSNQPQHF. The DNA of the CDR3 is TGTGCCAGCAGTTTAGATACTAGCAATCAGCCCCAGCATTTT.

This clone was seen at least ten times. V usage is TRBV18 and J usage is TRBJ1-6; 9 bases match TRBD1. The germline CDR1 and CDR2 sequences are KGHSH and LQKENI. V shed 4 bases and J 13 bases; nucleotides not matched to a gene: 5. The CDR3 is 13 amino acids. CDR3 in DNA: TGTGCCAGCTCACAGGGACAGGGCGATCCCCTCCACTTT. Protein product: CASSQGQGDPLHF.

CDR3 region: CASSGQGRHEQYV. CDR3 sequence (DNA): TGTGCCAGCAGTGGGCAGGGGAGGCACGAGCAGTACGTC. This chain joins TRBV2 and TRBJ2-7; either TRBD1 or TRBD2 may supply D (6 bases each). Germline-derived CDR1 and CDR2 are SNHLY and FYNNEI. Between the trimmed V and J ends, which lost 4 bases and 5 bases, there was a span of 12 bases. There are 13 residues in the CDR3.

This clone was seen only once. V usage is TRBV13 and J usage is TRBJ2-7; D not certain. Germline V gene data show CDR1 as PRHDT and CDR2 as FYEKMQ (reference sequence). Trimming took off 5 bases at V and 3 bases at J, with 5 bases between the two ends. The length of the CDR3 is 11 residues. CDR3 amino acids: CASSANYEQYF. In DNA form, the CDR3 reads TGTGCCAGCAGCGCGAACTACGAGCAGTACTTC.

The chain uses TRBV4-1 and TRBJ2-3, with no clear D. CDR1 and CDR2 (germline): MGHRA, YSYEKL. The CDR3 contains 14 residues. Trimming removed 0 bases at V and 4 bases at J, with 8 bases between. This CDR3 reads CASSQDSRPDTQYF. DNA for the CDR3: TGCGCCAGCAGCCAAGATAGCAGACCAGATACGCAGTATTTT.

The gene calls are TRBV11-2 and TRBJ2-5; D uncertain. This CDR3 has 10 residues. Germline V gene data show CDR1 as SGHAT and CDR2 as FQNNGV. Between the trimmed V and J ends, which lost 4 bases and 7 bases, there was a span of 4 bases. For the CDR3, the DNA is TGTGCCAGCAGCTCCGGGACCCAGTACTTC. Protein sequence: CASSSGTQYF.

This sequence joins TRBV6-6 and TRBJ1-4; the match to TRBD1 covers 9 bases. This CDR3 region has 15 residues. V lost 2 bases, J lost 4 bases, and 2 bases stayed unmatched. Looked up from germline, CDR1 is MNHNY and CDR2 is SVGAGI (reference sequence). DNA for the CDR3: TGTGCCAGCAGTTACGGGACAGGGAGTAATGAAAAACTGTTTTTT. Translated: CASSYGTGSNEKLFF.

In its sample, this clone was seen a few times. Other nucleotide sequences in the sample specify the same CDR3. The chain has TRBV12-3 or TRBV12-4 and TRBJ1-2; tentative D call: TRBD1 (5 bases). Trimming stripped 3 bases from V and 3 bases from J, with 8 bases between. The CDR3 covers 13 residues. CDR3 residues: CASSFGGDYGYTF. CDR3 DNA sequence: TGTGCCAGCAGTTTTGGAGGGGACTATGGCTACACCTTC.

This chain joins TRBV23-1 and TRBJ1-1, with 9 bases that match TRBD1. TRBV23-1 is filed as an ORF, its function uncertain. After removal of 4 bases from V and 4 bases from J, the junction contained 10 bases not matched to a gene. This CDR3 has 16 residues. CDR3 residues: CASSRAPTGGFTEAFF. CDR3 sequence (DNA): TGCGCCAGCAGTCGGGCCCCGACAGGGGGTTTCACTGAAGCTTTCTTT.

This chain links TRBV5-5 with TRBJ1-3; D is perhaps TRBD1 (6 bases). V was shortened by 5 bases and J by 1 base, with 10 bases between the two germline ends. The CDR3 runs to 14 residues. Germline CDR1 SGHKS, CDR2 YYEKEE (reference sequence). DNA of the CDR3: TGTGCCAGCAGACTACAGGGTTCTGGAAACACCATATATTTT. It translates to CASRLQGSGNTIYF. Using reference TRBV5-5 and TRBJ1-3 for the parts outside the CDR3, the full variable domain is DAGVTQSPTHLIKTRGQQVTLRCSPISGHKSVSWYQQVLGQGPQFIFQYYEKEERGRGNFPDRFSARQFPNYSSELNVNALLLGDSALYLCASRLQGSGNTIYFGEGSWLTVV.

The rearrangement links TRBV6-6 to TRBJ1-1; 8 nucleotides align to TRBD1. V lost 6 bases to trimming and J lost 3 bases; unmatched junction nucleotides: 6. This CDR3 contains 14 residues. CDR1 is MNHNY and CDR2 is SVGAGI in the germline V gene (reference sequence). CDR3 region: CASRPGQGYTEAFF. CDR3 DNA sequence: TGTGCCAGCAGGCCCGGACAGGGTTACACTGAAGCTTTCTTT.

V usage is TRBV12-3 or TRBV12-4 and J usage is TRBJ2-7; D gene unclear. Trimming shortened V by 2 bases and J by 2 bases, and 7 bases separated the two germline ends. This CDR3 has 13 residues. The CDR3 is CASSLHTAYEQYF. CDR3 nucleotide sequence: TGTGCCAGCAGTTTACACACCGCCTACGAGCAGTACTTC.

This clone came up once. The DNA of the CDR3 is TGTGCCAGCAGGGGAAGACAGGGAAGAAACACTGAAGCTTTCTTT. It codes for CASRGRQGRNTEAFF. The chain links TRBV5-4 to TRBJ1-1; 7 bases are shared with TRBD1. This CDR3 region has 15 residues. Germline V gives CDR1 SGHNT, CDR2 YYREEE (reference sequence). The V gene end was trimmed by 5 bases and the J gene end by 2 bases; junction bases not matched to a gene: 9.

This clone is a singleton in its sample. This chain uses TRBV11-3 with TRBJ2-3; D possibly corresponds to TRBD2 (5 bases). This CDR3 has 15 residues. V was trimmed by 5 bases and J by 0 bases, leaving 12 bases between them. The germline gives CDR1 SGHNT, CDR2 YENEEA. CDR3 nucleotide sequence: TGTGCCAGCAGCCCAGGAGGCGGGAGCACAGATACGCAGTATTTT. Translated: CASSPGGGSTDTQYF.

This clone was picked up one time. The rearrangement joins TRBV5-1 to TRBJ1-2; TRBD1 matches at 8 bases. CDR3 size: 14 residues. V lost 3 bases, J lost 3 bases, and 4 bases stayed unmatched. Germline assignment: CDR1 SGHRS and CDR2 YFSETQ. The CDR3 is CASSWGQDDYGYTF. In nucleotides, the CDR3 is TGCGCCAGCAGCTGGGGACAGGACGACTATGGCTACACCTTC.

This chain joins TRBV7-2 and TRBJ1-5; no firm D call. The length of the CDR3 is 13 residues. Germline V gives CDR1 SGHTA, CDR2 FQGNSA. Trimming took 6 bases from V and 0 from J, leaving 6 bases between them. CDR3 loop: CASREGSNQPQHF. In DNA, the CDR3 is TGTGCCAGCAGGGAGGGTAGCAATCAGCCCCAGCATTTT.

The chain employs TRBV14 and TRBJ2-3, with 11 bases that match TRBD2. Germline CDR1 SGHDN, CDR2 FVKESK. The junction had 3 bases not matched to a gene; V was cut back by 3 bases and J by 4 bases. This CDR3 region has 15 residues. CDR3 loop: CASSQTSGAADTQYF. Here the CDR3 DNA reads TGTGCCAGCAGCCAGACTAGCGGGGCGGCAGATACGCAGTATTTT.

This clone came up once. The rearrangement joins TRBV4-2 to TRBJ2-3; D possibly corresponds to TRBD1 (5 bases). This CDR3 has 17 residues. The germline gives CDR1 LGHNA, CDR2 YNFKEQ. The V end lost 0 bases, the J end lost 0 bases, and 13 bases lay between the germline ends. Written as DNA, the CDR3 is TGTGCCAGCAGCCAAGAAATGGGGTCAGGGAGCACAGATACGCAGTATTTT. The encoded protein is CASSQEMGSGSTDTQYF.

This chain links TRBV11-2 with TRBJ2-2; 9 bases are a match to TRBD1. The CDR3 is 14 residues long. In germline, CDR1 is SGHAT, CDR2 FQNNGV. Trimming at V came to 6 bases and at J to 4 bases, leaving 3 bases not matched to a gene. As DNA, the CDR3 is TGTGCCAGCAGACAGGGGGCGCGCACCGGGGAGCTGTTTTTT. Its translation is CASRQGARTGELFF.

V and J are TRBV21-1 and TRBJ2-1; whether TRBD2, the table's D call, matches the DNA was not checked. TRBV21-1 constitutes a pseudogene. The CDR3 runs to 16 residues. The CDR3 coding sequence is TGTGCCAGCACCCCCGGGGCTAGCGGGAGGAATGATGAGCAGTTCTTC. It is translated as CASTPGASGRNDEQFF.

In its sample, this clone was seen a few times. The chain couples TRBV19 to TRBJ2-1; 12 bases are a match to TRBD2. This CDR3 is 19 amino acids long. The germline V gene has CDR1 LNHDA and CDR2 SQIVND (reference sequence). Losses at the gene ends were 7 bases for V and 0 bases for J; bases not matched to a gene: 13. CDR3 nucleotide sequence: TGTGCCAGTACCGTAACTAGCGGGAGGTTCTTGAGCTCCTACAATGAGCAGTTCTTC. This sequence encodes CASTVTSGRFLSSYNEQFF.

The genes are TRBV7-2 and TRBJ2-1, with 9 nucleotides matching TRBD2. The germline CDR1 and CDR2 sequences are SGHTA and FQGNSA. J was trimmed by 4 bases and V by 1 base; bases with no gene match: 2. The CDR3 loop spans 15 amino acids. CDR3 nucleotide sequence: TGTGCCAGCAGCTTAGGGCGGGGGGGTTACAATGAGCAGTTCTTC. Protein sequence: CASSLGRGGYNEQFF.

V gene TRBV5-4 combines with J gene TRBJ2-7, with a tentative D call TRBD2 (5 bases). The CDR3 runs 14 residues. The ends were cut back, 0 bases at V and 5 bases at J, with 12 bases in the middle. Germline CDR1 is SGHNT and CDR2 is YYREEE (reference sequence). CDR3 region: CASSLAPSNDEQYF. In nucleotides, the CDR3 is TGTGCCAGCAGCTTGGCCCCTAGCAATGACGAGCAGTACTTC. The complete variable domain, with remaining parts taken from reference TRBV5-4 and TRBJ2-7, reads ETGVTQSPTHLIKTRGQQVTLRCSSQSGHNTVSWYQQALGQGPQFIFQYYREEENGRGNFPPRFSGLQFPNYSSELNVNALELDDSALYLCASSLAPSNDEQYFGPGTRLTVT.